These 9 T cell receptor beta chains share one sample of origin, sequenced in a study of T cell clusters in autoimmune cytopenias (dated by TCRdb to the late 2010s). The instrument was an Illumina MiSeq. TRB rearrangements were amplified by multiplex PCR using a touch-down protocol with TRB-A and TRB-B primer pools mixed in one tube. TCRdb reprocessed the reads and assigns one entry to each CDR3 protein sequence, leaving out DNA. The sample table includes about 11,000 distinct CDR3 sequences. Of the sample, under 25% falls within the top ten clones. Per sample, approximately 250 ng of peripheral blood genomic DNA, approximately 37,500 genome equivalents, was used for TRB amplification. The data were also submitted as part of a second study, on T cell repertoires in aging, cancer and after chemotherapy.

Sequencing was performed on peripheral blood. All receptors derive from a human donor in good health.

The rearrangement links TRBV7-6 to TRBJ2-7; there is no DNA to check the TCRdb D call of TRBD1. The germline gives CDR1 SGHVS, CDR2 FNYEAQ. This CDR3 has 15 residues. Here the CDR3 reads CASSARPQGNYEQYF. Filled out from reference TRBV7-6 and TRBJ2-7, the complete variable domain reads GAGVSQSPRYKVTKRGQDVALRCDPISGHVSLYWYRQALGQGPEFLTYFNYEAQQDKSGLPNDRFSAERPEGSISTLTIQRTEQRDSAMYRCASSARPQGNYEQYFGPGTRLTVT.

The chain uses TRBV18 and TRBJ2-5. The CDR3 totals 11 residues. CDR1 and CDR2 from the germline V gene are KGHSH and LQKENI. The CDR3 here is CASSGSETQYF.

The rearrangement uses TRBV6-2 or TRBV6-3 and TRBJ1-2; absent DNA, TCRdb's TRBD1 call cannot be checked. CDR3 length equals 15 residues. Germline loops: CDR1 MNHEY, CDR2 SVGEGT. CDR3 protein: CASSSGSTGSSGYTF.

V gene TRBV11-2 combines with J gene TRBJ1-3. The CDR3 loop spans 15 amino acids. Per germline, CDR1 SGHAT and CDR2 FQNNGV. The CDR3 loop is CASAPPGVLGNTIYF. Complete variable domain (other parts from reference TRBV11-2 and TRBJ1-3): EAGVAQSPRYKIIEKRQSVAFWCNPISGHATLYWYQQILGQGPKLLIQFQNNGVVDDSQLPKDRFSAERLKGVDSTLKIQPAKLEDSAVYLCASAPPGVLGNTIYFGEGSWLTVV.

This clonotype is identified as medium-sized from frequency. The rearrangement uses TRBV11-1 and TRBJ2-2; as DNA is missing, the TRBD1 call by TCRdb cannot be tested. Germline values: CDR1 SGHAT, CDR2 FQDESV (reference sequence). The CDR3 covers 16 residues. The CDR3 reads CASSLATGTNTGELFF.

Its frequency marks this clonotype as medium-sized. The chain uses TRBV19 and TRBJ2-5. The CDR3 is 16 amino acids. Germline V CDR1 and CDR2: LNHDA, SQIVND (reference sequence). The CDR3 protein is CASSTWNQLSQETQYF.

V is TRBV7-9 and J is TRBJ1-1; TCRdb lists TRBD1, though no DNA is available to test this call. CDR1 is SEHNR and CDR2 is FQNEAQ in the germline V gene (reference sequence). CDR3 length equals 14 residues. The CDR3 sequence is CASSARQGDTEAFF.

This rearrangement joins TRBV6-1 to TRBJ1-3; TCRdb lists TRBD1, though no DNA is available to test this call. This CDR3 is built from 12 residues. Germline-derived CDR1 and CDR2 are MNHNS and SASEGT. The CDR3 region is CASNGGGHTIYF.

Measured by frequency, this clonotype is medium-sized. V and J are TRBV30 and TRBJ2-7; no DNA is available, so the TRBD2 call from TCRdb remains unchecked. The length of the CDR3 is 14 residues. CDR1 is GTSNPN, CDR2 SVGIG, per germline (reference sequence). CDR3 sequence reads: CAWGKGLAIGEQYF.